The clone carrying this T cell receptor (beta chain) has just a few counts. CDR1 and CDR2 (germline): KGHSH, LQKENI. CDR3 length: 16 amino acids. J gave up 3 bases and V 3 bases, and 4 bases lay outside the gene matches. In the authors' workflow: Amplification of reference gene primers was used by the study to estimate nucleated cell counts. Measured with immunoSEQ multiplex PCR; TCRdb has only the in-frame clones, and not every one. V and J calls plus clone size are reproduced from that table; the DNA served to infer D and trimming. The sample consists of about 270,000 clones, around 81% of them appearing once. The data were taken from a study of blood T cell repertoires in COVID-19. Study details: The United States, Italy and Spain provided the acute and convalescent COVID-19 samples. The cDNA or gDNA used as material had been derived from T cells, B-cell-depleted T cells, or PBMCs.

V is TRBV18 and J is TRBJ2-1; the match to TRBD2 covers 11 bases. The sequencing sample was made of peripheral blood. This TCR came from a woman aged 55-69 years with active or convalescent COVID-19. This CDR3 is CASSPALAGVYNEQFF. The CDR3 DNA is TGTGCCAGCTCACCGGCACTAGCGGGGGTCTACAATGAGCAGTTCTTC.